The rows below give T cell receptor beta chains drawn from one sample of a study of Tregs in tolerant kidney transplant recipients. The data were produced by immunoSEQ multiplex PCR, yet TCRdb's version contains in-frame clones alone and is incomplete. The sample yields under 95,000 clones, approximately 90% seen once. The material sequenced was Tregs from blood, taken before the transplant. The origin of the receptors is a human donor who received a combined kidney and bone marrow transplant. Each CDR3 is given with its conserved first and last residue. A D gene is named only where the DNA matches it firmly. Only some rows state a clone size, as once, few, many or a class for expanded clones.

V	J	D	size	CDR3	DNA
TRBV28	TRBJ1-4	.	.	CASSLRVIFATNEKLFF	TGTGCCAGCAGTCTTCGGGTCATTTTTGCAACTAATGAAAAACTGTTTTTT
TRBV5-1	TRBJ2-1	.	.	CASSLEVDSSQFF	TGCGCCAGCAGCTTGGAAGTGGACAGTTCGCAGTTCTTC
TRBV28	TRBJ2-3	TRBD2	once	CASSLLAGGYTDTQYF	TGTGCCAGCAGTTTATTAGCGGGAGGGTACACAGATACGCAGTATTTT
TRBV5-1	TRBJ1-2	TRBD1	.	CASSLEGAGRGYTF	TGCGCCAGCAGCTTGGAGGGGGCGGGACGTGGCTACACCTTC
TRBV7-3	TRBJ2-3	TRBD2	.	CASSLRGPGLGASDTQYF	TGTGCCAGCAGCTTAAGGGGACCTGGACTAGGGGCTTCTGATACGCAGTATTTT
TRBV6-5	TRBJ1-5	.	.	CASSPRTHSGQPQHF	TGTGCCAGCAGCCCCCGGACACATTCGGGGCAGCCCCAGCATTTT
TRBV6-5	TRBJ2-7	.	once	CASSYSTTPGYEQYF	TGTGCCAGCAGTTACTCGACCACTCCCGGCTACGAGCAGTACTTC
TRBV18	TRBJ2-2	TRBD2	.	CASTLQRGTGELFF	TGTGCCAGCACACTGCAGCGGGGCACCGGGGAGCTGTTTTTT
TRBV5-1	TRBJ1-4	.	.	CASSPRPNEKLFF	TGCGCCAGCAGCCCTCGGCCTAATGAAAAACTGTTTTTT
TRBV30	TRBJ1-5	.	.	CAWSDSRVDQPQHF	TGTGCCTGGAGTGATAGCAGGGTGGATCAGCCCCAGCATTTT
TRBV18	TRBJ2-5	TRBD2	.	CASSPRAGAEETQYF	TGTGCCAGCTCACCACGAGCGGGGGCAGAGGAGACCCAGTACTTC
TRBV25-1	TRBJ2-6	.	once	CASSEGVSGANVLTF	TGTGCCAGCAGTGAGGGCGTCTCTGGGGCCAACGTCCTGACTTTC
TRBV18	TRBJ1-4	.	.	CASSRQGPLNEKLFF	TGTGCCAGCTCACGGCAGGGGCCACTTAATGAAAAACTGTTTTTT
TRBV7-6	TRBJ2-3	TRBD1	.	CASSLALYGTGGTDTQYF	TGTGCCAGCAGCTTAGCGCTTTACGGGACAGGGGGCACAGATACGCAGTATTTT
TRBV11-2	TRBJ1-4	.	.	CASSLTNEKLFF	TGTGCCAGCAGCTTAACTAATGAAAAACTGTTTTTT
TRBV9	TRBJ1-1	.	.	CASSVSTNTEAFF	TGTGCCAGCAGCGTCTCCACCAACACTGAAGCTTTCTTT
TRBV7-3	TRBJ2-5	TRBD1	.	CASSPSTGTGPETQYF	TGTGCCAGCAGCCCATCCACCGGGACAGGGCCCGAGACCCAGTACTTC
TRBV19	TRBJ2-4	.	once	CASSIFSGNIQYF	TGTGCCAGTAGTATCTTCTCAGGAAACATTCAGTACTTC
TRBV7-9	TRBJ2-1	.	.	CASSLEGAGRYNEQFF	TGTGCCAGCAGCTTAGAGGGGGCGGGACGGTACAATGAGCAGTTCTTC
TRBV11-2	TRBJ2-7	.	.	CASSAAGTQFYEQYF	TGTGCCAGCAGCGCCGCCGGGACACAATTCTACGAGCAGTACTTC
TRBV27	TRBJ2-2	.	.	CASTEGRAGGELFF	TGTGCCAGCACCGAGGGACGGGCAGGGGGGGAGCTGTTTTTT
TRBV27	TRBJ2-2	.	few	CASSRSPGSGELFF	TGTGCCAGCAGCCGTTCTCCGGGGTCCGGGGAGCTGTTTTTT
TRBV19	TRBJ2-1	.	.	CASSGGLGNEQFF	TGTGCCAGTTCAGGGGGGCTGGGCAATGAGCAGTTCTTC
TRBV19	TRBJ1-4	.	.	CASRSQGSFFNEKLFF	TGTGCCAGTAGATCACAGGGTTCATTCTTTAATGAAAAACTGTTTTTT
TRBV7-2	TRBJ2-7	TRBD2	.	CASSLEASGSYEQYF	TGTGCCAGCAGCTTAGAAGCTAGCGGTTCCTACGAGCAGTACTTC
TRBV28	TRBJ1-5	TRBD1	.	CASSLWQGENQPQHF	TGTGCCAGCAGTTTGTGGCAGGGGGAGAATCAGCCCCAGCATTTT
TRBV5-1	TRBJ1-5	.	.	CASSLDGQGNQPQHF	TGCGCCAGCAGCTTGGATGGCCAGGGGAATCAGCCCCAGCATTTT
TRBV19	TRBJ2-3	.	.	CASSIDRGGDTQYF	TGTGCCAGTAGTATAGACAGGGGCGGAGATACGCAGTATTTT
TRBV5-1	TRBJ2-6	TRBD1	.	CASSPRTGGDFGANVLTF	TGCGCCAGCAGCCCGCGGACAGGGGGTGATTTTGGGGCCAACGTCCTGACTTTC
TRBV6-5	TRBJ2-7	.	.	CASSSGGYEQYF	TGTGCCAGCAGCTCCGGGGGATACGAGCAGTACTTC
TRBV5-7	TRBJ2-3	TRBD2	.	CASTMGLAGEGDTQYF	TGTGCCAGCACCATGGGACTAGCGGGAGAAGGAGATACGCAGTATTTT
TRBV19	TRBJ2-7	TRBD1	.	CASTSGPGQGSYEQYF	TGTGCCAGTACCTCGGGCCCGGGACAGGGGTCCTACGAGCAGTACTTC
TRBV28	TRBJ1-3	.	.	CASSSGRYSGNTIYF	TGTGCCAGCAGTTCCGGACGATATTCTGGAAACACCATATATTTT
TRBV19	TRBJ2-1	TRBD2	.	CASSISLAGGPRSYNEQFF	TGTGCCAGTAGCATCTCCCTAGCGGGAGGGCCTAGGTCCTACAATGAGCAGTTCTTC
TRBV7-3	TRBJ2-2	TRBD2	.	CASRRELTGELFF	TGTGCCAGCAGGCGGGAGTTAACCGGGGAGCTGTTTTTT
TRBV18	TRBJ2-7	TRBD2	.	CASSGTSGLYEQYF	TGTGCCAGCTCCGGCACTAGCGGTCTGTACGAGCAGTACTTC
TRBV6-5	TRBJ2-7	TRBD1	.	CASSYDPGQGNEQYF	TGTGCCAGCAGTTACGATCCGGGACAGGGGAACGAGCAGTACTTC
TRBV6-5	TRBJ2-1	.	.	CASSYPSTGQFF	TGTGCCAGCAGTTACCCCTCGACGGGGCAGTTCTTC
TRBV18	TRBJ1-2	TRBD1	.	CASSTGTGGGYTF	TGTGCCAGCTCAACTGGGACAGGGGGCGGCTACACCTTC
TRBV5-8	TRBJ1-2	.	.	CASSLFFVGINYGYTF	TGTGCCAGCAGCTTGTTCTTTGTGGGTATTAACTATGGCTACACCTTC
TRBV11-2	TRBJ2-1	.	.	CASSLGGSGMYNEQFF	TGTGCCAGCAGCTTAGGGGGTAGCGGCATGTACAATGAGCAGTTCTTC
TRBV30	TRBJ2-5	.	.	CAWSAPETQYF	TGTGCCTGGAGTGCCCCAGAGACCCAGTACTTC
TRBV5-4	TRBJ2-2	.	.	CASSSGRGSNTGELFF	TGTGCCAGCAGTTCAGGGCGGGGTTCGAACACCGGGGAGCTGTTTTTT
TRBV27	TRBJ1-1	.	.	CASSQLGGTEAFF	TGTGCCAGCAGTCAACTCGGGGGCACTGAAGCTTTCTTT
TRBV27	TRBJ1-4	.	.	CASSLSYEMTSSRSGREKLFF	TGTGCCAGCAGTTTAAGTTACGAGATGACCAGTTCAAGATCAGGTCGAGAAAAACTGTTTTTT
TRBV2	TRBJ2-7	TRBD2	.	CASSELSSGSYEQYF	TGTGCCAGCAGTGAGTTATCTAGCGGGAGCTACGAGCAGTACTTC
TRBV5-1	TRBJ2-2	.	.	CASSLRAGDTGELFF	TGCGCCAGCAGCTTGCGGGCAGGGGACACCGGGGAGCTGTTTTTT
TRBV9	TRBJ2-7	.	.	CASSVAGDVGEQYF	TGTGCCAGCAGCGTAGCCGGGGATGTGGGCGAGCAGTACTTC
TRBV28	TRBJ2-5	.	.	CASSSGTIQETQYF	TGTGCCAGCAGTTCCGGGACAATACAAGAGACCCAGTACTTC
TRBV27	TRBJ2-3	.	.	CASSLWSDGTDTQYF	TGTGCCAGCAGTTTATGGTCGGACGGCACAGATACGCAGTATTTT